This T cell receptor (beta chain) was sequenced for a study of blood T cell repertoires in COVID-19. Germline V gene sequence: CDR1 SQVTM, CDR2 ANQGSEA. V lost 7 bases and J 3 bases, leaving 4 bases between the germline ends. This CDR3 spans 9 amino acids. Clones were read by immunoSEQ multiplex PCR, and TCRdb kept only the in-frame ones, dropping some. The table includes some 490,000 clones, roughly nine tenths detected once. Adults between roughly 18 and 90 years of age took part from more than 20 US areas. Sequenced: PBMCs or T cells enriched from blood (not recorded which). The J gene is TRBJ2-7, the V gene TRBV29-1; D gene ambiguous. The TCR sequence derives from a woman in her fifties or sixties who had recovered from COVID-19. The CDR3 sequence is CSACYEQYF. The DNA for the CDR3 is TGCAGCGCCTGCTACGAGCAGTACTTC.